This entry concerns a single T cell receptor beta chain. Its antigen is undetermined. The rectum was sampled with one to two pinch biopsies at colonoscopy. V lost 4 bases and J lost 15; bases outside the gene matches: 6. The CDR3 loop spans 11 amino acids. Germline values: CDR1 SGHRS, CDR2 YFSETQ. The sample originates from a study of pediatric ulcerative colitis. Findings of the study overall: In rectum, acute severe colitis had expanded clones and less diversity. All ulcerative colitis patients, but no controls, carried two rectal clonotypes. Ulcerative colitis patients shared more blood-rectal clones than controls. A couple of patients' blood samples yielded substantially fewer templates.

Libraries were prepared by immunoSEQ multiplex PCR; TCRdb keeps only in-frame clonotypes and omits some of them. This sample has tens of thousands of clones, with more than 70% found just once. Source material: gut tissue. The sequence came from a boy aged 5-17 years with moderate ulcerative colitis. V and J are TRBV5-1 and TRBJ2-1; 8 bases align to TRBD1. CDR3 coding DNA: TGCGCCAGCAGCCGTGGACAGGGTCGGTTCTTC. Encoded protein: CASSRGQGRFF.